What follows are 22 T cell receptor beta chains derived from one specimen sequenced in a study of vaccination and CD4 T cells after COVID-19. What these receptors recognize is not known. Once obtained from cultured CD4+ T cells, the DNA was sequenced using the Oncomine TCR Beta short-read assay. TCRdb analysed the PCR reads with MiXCR anew, one entry per CDR3 protein. The data show about 23,000 distinct CDR3 sequences, about 53% seen once. Treatment reported: approximately 10-day PBMC culture with coronavirus spike peptide pools or control peptides (ViraFEST assay). Sequencing was done on a sample of CD4+ T cells from blood, cultured in vitro. The receptors were sampled from a human donor who had recovered from COVID-19.

This chain uses TRBV11-3 with TRBJ2-1; TRBD1 is a possible D gene (5 bases). V lost 0 bases to trimming and J lost 2 bases, with 8 bases between them. CDR3 size: 15 residues. Germline CDR1 reads SGHNT; CDR2 reads YENEEA. The CDR3 bases are TGTGCCAGCAGCTTAGAAGGGGCCGCCTACAATGAGCAGTTCTTC. Translation: CASSLEGAAYNEQFF. The full variable domain, with the rest looked up from reference TRBV11-3 and TRBJ2-1, is EAGVVQSPRYKIIEKKQPVAFWCNPISGHNTLYWYLQNLGQGPELLIRYENEEAVDDSQLPKDRFSAERLKGVDSTLKIQPAELGDSAVYLCASSLEGAAYNEQFFGPGTRLTVL.

J is TRBJ1-6 and V is TRBV20-1, with 9 bases fitting TRBD1. CDR3 length: 15 amino acids. Germline lookup yields CDR1 DFQATT and CDR2 SNEGSKA (reference sequence). The junction had 9 bases not matched to a gene; V was cut back by 2 bases and J by 10 bases. This chain's CDR3 is CSARFVDRGGSPLHF. As DNA, the CDR3 is TGCAGTGCTAGATTTGTGGACAGGGGTGGATCACCCCTCCACTTT.

The rearrangement links TRBV20-1 to TRBJ2-7; maybe TRBD1 (8 bases). The germline V gene encodes CDR1 DFQATT and CDR2 SNEGSKA (reference sequence). Trimming stripped 4 bases from V and 6 bases from J, with 25 bases between. The CDR3 is 16 residues long. For the CDR3, the DNA is TGCAGTGCTAAAGACAGGGGACTACGGCGCGCAGGCGAGCAGTACTTC. It yields the protein CSAKDRGLRRAGEQYF.

In regard to this clonotype: The junction departs from germline at one end; a sequencing error may be responsible. The chain links TRBV24-1 to TRBJ2-1, with TRBD1 matching 11 bases. This CDR3 comprises 14 residues. Germline loops: CDR1 KGHDR, CDR2 SFDVKD. The CDR3: CTTGGTGGNNEQFF. The CDR3 DNA reads as TGTACCACCGGAGGGACAGGGGGGAACAATGAGCAGTTCTTC.

J is TRBJ2-3 and V is TRBV20-1; weak D call: TRBD1 (6 bases). The germline CDR1 and CDR2 sequences are DFQATT and SNEGSKA (reference sequence). Trimming removed 0 bases from V and 1 base from J, with 11 bases in between. This CDR3 has 15 residues. The CDR3: CSARDQGSGTDTQYF. The DNA of the CDR3 is TGCAGTGCTAGAGATCAGGGGAGTGGCACAGATACGCAGTATTTT.

This clonotype has a handful of counts. The gene calls are TRBV27 and TRBJ1-1, with 8 positions matching TRBD1. V lost 4 bases and J lost 5; bases outside the gene matches: 6. The CDR3 consists of 14 residues. CDR1 MNHEY and CDR2 SMNVEV come from the germline V gene (reference sequence). CDR3 bases: TGTGCCAGCAGTTCCCTCAGGGGGCATACTGAAGCTTTCTTT. Its protein product is CASSSLRGHTEAFF.

The chain carries TRBV24-1 and TRBJ2-1, with D unclear. Trimming took off 3 bases at V and 7 bases at J, with 9 bases between the two ends. CDR1 KGHDR and CDR2 SFDVKD come from the germline V gene. There are 13 residues in the CDR3. Here the CDR3 DNA reads TGTGCCACCAGTGATAGGGTCGTAAATGAGCAGTTCTTC. Its protein product is CATSDRVVNEQFF.

The V and J genes are TRBV24-1 and TRBJ2-1, with D possibly TRBD1 on 6 matching bases. Trimming shortened V by 2 bases and J by 8 bases, and 9 bases separated the two germline ends. This CDR3 has 13 amino acids. Germline V gene lookup returns CDR1 KGHDR and CDR2 SFDVKD. As DNA, the CDR3 is TGTGCCACCAGTGATTCGACAGGCGATGAGCAGTTCTTC. Protein product: CATSDSTGDEQFF.

This clonotype has a handful of counts. The chain employs TRBV20-1 and TRBJ1-6; D gene ambiguous. This CDR3 has 14 residues. Germline lookup yields CDR1 DFQATT and CDR2 SNEGSKA (reference sequence). V was pared by 0 bases and J by 9 bases, with 12 bases between. As DNA, the CDR3 is TGCAGTGCTAGAGAGGATTCAAGCGCTTCACCCCTCCACTTT. Translation gives CSAREDSSASPLHF.

This chain uses TRBV6-1 with TRBJ1-5; tentatively, D is TRBD1 (5 bases). V dropped 11 bases and J dropped 8 bases, with 13 bases sitting between them. CDR1 MNHNS and CDR2 SASEGT come from the germline V gene. This CDR3 spans 11 amino acids. The CDR3 spells CAWDWGKPQHF. DNA for the CDR3: TGTGCCTGGGACTGGGGTAAGCCCCAGCATTTT.

The chain joins TRBV7-2 to TRBJ2-7, with D unresolved. Trimming shortened V by 2 bases and J by 7 bases, and 15 bases separated the two germline ends. This CDR3 is built from 14 residues. The germline gives CDR1 SGHTA, CDR2 FQGNSA. CDR3: CASSLLTTTGEQYF. As DNA, the CDR3 is TGTGCCAGCAGCTTATTGACGACGACTGGTGAGCAGTACTTC.

The V call is TRBV24-1, the J call TRBJ2-3; D may correspond to TRBD1 or TRBD2 (5 bases each). The length of the CDR3 is 14 residues. From germline, CDR1 is KGHDR and CDR2 SFDVKD. Trimming shortened V by 3 bases and J by 3 bases, and 9 bases separated the two germline ends. The CDR3 coding sequence is TGTGCCACCAGTGATACGGGACCGACAGATACGCAGTATTTT. It yields the protein CATSDTGPTDTQYF.

This clonotype was found once. The conserved closing phenylalanine or tryptophan is absent in this CDR3, likely reflecting a read error. The chain employs TRBV10-3 and TRBJ1-1, with TRBD1 identical over 8 bases. Germline-derived CDR1 and CDR2 are ENHRY and SYGVKD. Trimming took 6 bases from V and 2 from J; bases not matched to a gene: 5. This CDR3 has 14 amino acids. DNA of the CDR3: TGTGCCATCAGAGGGACAGGACGTAACACTGAAGCTTTCTCT. It translates to CAIRGTGRNTEAFS.

This sequence joins TRBV20-1 and TRBJ2-3; TRBD2 aligns across 15 bases. Unmatched junction bases numbered 15, after V lost 1 base and J lost 1 base. The CDR3 loop spans 21 amino acids. Germline-derived CDR1 and CDR2 are DFQATT and SNEGSKA (reference sequence). The CDR3 sequence: CSARAPGLAGGLRGGTDTQYF. The CDR3 DNA follows: TGCAGTGCTAGAGCCCCGGGACTAGCGGGGGGCCTGCGGGGGGGCACAGATACGCAGTATTTT.

This clonotype was found a few times. The genes are TRBV7-9 and TRBJ1-5, with 7 positions matching TRBD1. V gave up 5 bases and J gave up 6 bases; unmatched junction bases: 7. The germline CDR1 and CDR2 sequences are SEHNR and FQNEAQ (reference sequence). CDR3 length: 14 amino acids. The CDR3, as DNA: TGTGCCAGCAGCGCGAGCAGGGGGGGTCAGCCCCAGCATTTT. It yields the protein CASSASRGGQPQHF. Together with reference TRBV7-9 and TRBJ1-5, the CDR3 gives the full variable domain: DTGVSQNPRHKITKRGQNVTFRCDPISEHNRLYWYRQTLGQGPEFLTYFQNEAQLEKSRLLSDRFSAERPKGSFSTLEIQRTEQGDSAMYLCASSASRGGQPQHFGDGTRLSIL.

The rearrangement uses TRBV6-5 and TRBJ1-2, with unresolved D. Germline V gene sequence: CDR1 MNHEY, CDR2 SVGAGI. Trimming pared 4 bases from V and 1 base from J, leaving 10 bases between. CDR3 size: 14 residues. The CDR3 spells CASSLGDFNYGYTF. DNA for the CDR3: TGTGCCAGCAGTTTGGGAGATTTTAACTATGGCTACACCTTC.

This clonotype has only a few counts. The chain is built from TRBV6-1 and TRBJ1-5; maybe TRBD1 (6 bases). The germline CDR1 and CDR2 sequences are MNHNS and SASEGT. The CDR3 is made up of 13 amino acids. V dropped 9 bases and J dropped 0 bases, with 9 bases sitting between them. The CDR3 coding sequence is TGTGCCAGTCGGACAGTTAGCAATCAGCCCCAGCATTTT. This gives the protein CASRTVSNQPQHF.

The genes are TRBV20-1 and TRBJ1-1; D possibly corresponds to TRBD1 (5 bases). V shed 0 bases and J shed 5 bases, with 16 bases lying between them. The CDR3 totals 15 residues. CDR1 DFQATT and CDR2 SNEGSKA come from the germline V gene (reference sequence). CDR3 loop: CSARDRSRAPTEAFF. Written as DNA, the CDR3 is TGCAGTGCTAGAGATAGGTCCAGGGCCCCGACTGAAGCTTTCTTT.

This rearrangement joins TRBV6-1 to TRBJ1-1; the match to TRBD1 covers 7 bases. V shed 6 bases, J shed 11 bases, and the junction held 18 bases outside the gene matches. In germline, CDR1 is MNHNS, CDR2 SASEGT. The CDR3 length is 15 residues. The CDR3 sequence: CASSSPARGNLLAFF. The CDR3 region has the DNA TGTGCCAGCAGCTCCCCTGCCAGGGGGAATCTGCTGGCTTTCTTT.

On this clonotype itself: The junction differs from germline at one of its ends, possibly a read error. This chain uses TRBV18 with TRBJ2-1; TRBD1 or TRBD2 may be the D gene (5 bases each). The germline CDR1 and CDR2 sequences are KGHSH and LQKENI. The CDR3 has 16 amino acids. The CDR3 region is CASSSPQDFDRLEQFF. Here the CDR3 DNA reads TGTGCCAGCTCATCACCACAGGACTTCGATCGTCTTGAGCAGTTCTTC.

V usage is TRBV7-2 and J usage is TRBJ1-2, with no clear D. Trimming left V 6 bases short and J 0 bases short, with 14 bases between. The CDR3 length is 15 residues. The germline gives CDR1 SGHTA, CDR2 FQGNSA. This CDR3 is CASRPDNRPNYGYTF. In DNA, the CDR3 is TGTGCCAGCAGACCAGACAACCGACCTAACTATGGCTACACCTTC. Based on the CDR3 plus reference TRBV7-2 and TRBJ1-2, the full variable domain is GAGVSQSPSNKVTEKGKDVELRCDPISGHTALYWYRQSLGQGLEFLIYFQGNSAPDKSGLPSDRFSAERTGGSVSTLTIQRTQQEDSAVYLCASRPDNRPNYGYTFGSGTRLTVV.

The rearrangement uses TRBV5-4 and TRBJ2-7, with TRBD1 matching over 11 bases. In germline, CDR1 is SGHNT, CDR2 YYREEE (reference sequence). The CDR3 spans 17 residues. The J segment lost 3 bases and the V segment lost 0 bases, leaving 8 bases of the junction unmatched. This CDR3 reads CASSLAAAGTGGYEQYF. CDR3 sequence (DNA): TGTGCCAGCAGCTTGGCGGCGGCCGGGACAGGGGGCTACGAGCAGTACTTC.